Listed below are T cell receptor beta chains from one sample, sequenced in a study of cytomegalovirus exposure and HLA in healthy donors. TCRdb's table, derived via immunoSEQ multiplex PCR, lists solely in-frame clones and lacks some. The sample lists around 190,000 clones; around three quarters were seen once. Sequencing input: PBMCs. The origin of the receptors is a young man in good health and CMV-seronegative. CDR3s include the opening cysteine and the closing phenylalanine or tryptophan. D genes are given only for firm matches. Rows give clone size only sometimes, using once, few, many, or a class for an expanded clone.

>NA|TRBV29-1|TRBJ2-5|NA
TGCAGCGTTCAACAGCAAGAGACCCAGTACTTC
CSVQQQETQYF
>NA|TRBV10-2|TRBJ2-5|TRBD2
TGCGCCAGCAGTGAGTCGAGGGGAACTAGCGGGAGGGCCCGAGAGACCCAGTACTTC
CASSESRGTSGRARETQYF
>NA|TRBV5-1|TRBJ1-1|NA
TGCGCCAGCAGCTTAGTGTCGAGGGACACTGAAGCTTTCTTT
CASSLVSRDTEAFF
>NA|TRBV11-2|TRBJ2-7|TRBD2
TGTGCCAGCAGCTTAGTTACTAGCGGTTACTCCTACGAGCAGTACTTC
CASSLVTSGYSYEQYF
>few|TRBV27|TRBJ2-2|NA
TGTGCCAGCCGAACACCTACGGGGGGCGCTGGCGGGGAGCTGTTTTTT
CASRTPTGGAGGELFF
>few|TRBV4-1|TRBJ2-1|NA
TGCGCCAGCAGCCAAGGTCATAGCGGACGTGAGCAGTTCTTC
CASSQGHSGREQFF
>NA|TRBV30|TRBJ2-7|TRBD1
TGTGCCTGGACCCTAGGGACAGGGTTCTACGAGCAGTACTTC
CAWTLGTGFYEQYF
>NA|TRBV28|TRBJ2-7|NA
TGTGCCAGCAGTTTGGGGCGCGAGACATCCTTC
CASSLGRETSF
>NA|TRBV9|TRBJ2-2|TRBD2
TGTGCCAGCAGCGTAGCTTTACTAGCGGGAGGGCATAACACCGGGGAGCTGTTTTTT
CASSVALLAGGHNTGELFF
>few|TRBV6-5|TRBJ2-7|NA
TGTGCCAGCAGTAGCCATGGGGGGAGCTCCTACGAGCAGTACTTC
CASSSHGGSSYEQYF
>NA|TRBV28|TRBJ1-2|TRBD1
TGTGCCAGCAGTACCGACAGGGGAAAAGAGCCTAACTATGGCTACACCTTC
CASSTDRGKEPNYGYTF
>NA|TRBV2|TRBJ2-7|NA
TGTGCCAGCAATCGGGTCGGCCGAACGCAGTACTTC
CASNRVGRTQYF
>NA|TRBV5-1|TRBJ2-1|NA
TGCGCCAGCTCTAACGGGGGAGAGTACAATGAGCAGTTCTTC
CASSNGGEYNEQFF
>NA|TRBV7-9|TRBJ2-7|TRBD2
TGTGCCAGCAGCCCTAGCGGGACCTCCTACGAGCAGTACTTC
CASSPSGTSYEQYF
>NA|TRBV18|TRBJ1-5|NA
TGTGCCAGCTCACCTCTGAGTGATCAGCCCCAGCATTTT
CASSPLSDQPQHF
>NA|TRBV7-2|TRBJ2-1|TRBD2
TGTGCCAGCAGCACTTTGACTAGCGAGAGCTCCTACAATGAGCAGTTCTTC
CASSTLTSESSYNEQFF
>NA|TRBV6-1|TRBJ2-6|TRBD1
TGTGCCACCCGGACAGGTACTGGGGCCAACGTCCTGACTTTC
CATRTGTGANVLTF